The 23 T cell receptor beta chains given below trace back to one sample, sequenced in a study of T-cell reconstitution after alpha-beta-depleted transplantation in children. Unique molecular identifiers were incorporated during preparation of the TCRbeta library. TCRdb analysed the PCR reads with MiXCR anew, one entry per CDR3 protein. The sample has 300,000 to 400,000 distinct CDR3 sequences; about 17% are singletons. This sample comprised PBMCs, mostly from graft donor cells, obtained 360 days after TCRalphabeta/CD19-depleted stem cell transplant. These receptors all come from a male patient aged 2 to 10 who had a stem cell transplant for acute lymphoblastic leukemia, so the T cells may come from the graft donor.

This clonotype was counted ten times or more. This rearrangement joins TRBV11-2 to TRBJ2-7; D gene unclear. Germline CDR1 SGHAT, CDR2 FQNNGV. The CDR3 is 17 residues long. V lost 0 bases, J lost 5 bases, and 20 bases lay in between. The CDR3 loop is CASSLDEMRPLGDEQYF. The CDR3 nucleotides are TGTGCCAGCAGCTTAGATGAGATGCGGCCCCTTGGCGACGAGCAGTACTTC.

The chain links TRBV15 to TRBJ2-7; weak D call: TRBD1 (5 bases). Germline V lookup: CDR1 LNHNV, CDR2 YYDKDF (reference sequence). The CDR3 extends over 15 amino acids. V lost 3 bases and J lost 2, with 14 bases in between. CDR3 coding DNA: TGTGCCACCAGCAGCCATGACAGAGGAGCCTACGAGCAGTACTTC. The encoded protein is CATSSHDRGAYEQYF.

This chain joins TRBV7-2 and TRBJ1-4; no clear D. The CDR3 spans 15 residues. Germline V CDR1 and CDR2: SGHTA, FQGNSA. V lost 5 bases and J 8 bases, leaving 18 bases between the germline ends. CDR3 DNA sequence: TGTGCCAGCAGCCCGTCCTTATGGGGTTGGGAAAAACTGTTTTTT. Its protein product is CASSPSLWGWEKLFF.

This clonotype occurred a few times. The rearrangement uses TRBV18 and TRBJ1-4, with a possible D match to TRBD1 (6 bases). Germline-derived CDR1 and CDR2 are KGHSH and LQKENI. V gave up 3 bases and J gave up 0 bases, with 8 bases separating them. The CDR3 is 15 residues long. The CDR3 protein is CASSPNRATNEKLFF. In DNA form, the CDR3 reads TGTGCCAGCTCACCTAACAGGGCAACTAATGAAAAACTGTTTTTT.

This clonotype was seen at least ten times. CDR3 bases: TGCAGCGTTCCTGGCCCGGATGTCAAAAAACTGTTTTTT. It encodes CSVPGPDVKKLFF. The chain has TRBV29-1 and TRBJ1-4; D is undetermined. Trimming removed 5 bases from V and 9 bases from J, with 16 bases in between. The germline V gene encodes CDR1 SQVTM and CDR2 ANQGSEA. CDR3 size: 13 residues.

This clonotype was counted between two and nine times. This chain connects TRBV7-6 to TRBJ2-7; D assignment may be TRBD1 or TRBD2 (7 bases each). The CDR3 is 14 residues long. V lost 5 bases and J lost 1, with 12 bases in between. Germline-derived CDR1 and CDR2 are SGHVS and FNYEAQ. The CDR3 is CASSLQGGSYEQYF. DNA for the CDR3: TGTGCCAGCAGCCTTCAGGGGGGGTCCTACGAGCAGTACTTC. Using reference TRBV7-6 and TRBJ2-7 for the parts outside the CDR3, the full variable domain is GAGVSQSPRYKVTKRGQDVALRCDPISGHVSLYWYRQALGQGPEFLTYFNYEAQQDKSGLPNDRFSAERPEGSISTLTIQRTEQRDSAMYRCASSLQGGSYEQYFGPGTRLTVT.

V gene TRBV28 combines with J gene TRBJ2-5; perhaps TRBD1 as D (6 bases). CDR1 and CDR2 (germline): MDHEN, SYDVKM. Trimming removed 7 bases at V and 5 bases at J, with 20 bases between. The CDR3 length is 15 residues. In DNA form, the CDR3 reads TGTGCCAGCACTAATTATGTGTCTGGGGGCGAGACCCAGTACTTC. Protein: CASTNYVSGGETQYF.

This sequence joins TRBV5-6 and TRBJ2-5; 8 nucleotides match TRBD2. The junction had 9 bases not matched to a gene; V was cut back by 0 bases and J by 5 bases. Germline V CDR1 and CDR2: SGHDT, YYEEEE. CDR3 length equals 16 residues. CDR3 coding DNA: TGTGCCAGCAGCTTGGGAGGGAGCGGGAGTGAGGAGACCCAGTACTTC. It yields the protein CASSLGGSGSEETQYF.

The chain recombines TRBV19 with TRBJ1-6, with D hard to call. V lost 5 bases and J 14 bases, leaving 10 bases between the germline ends. Germline CDR1 is LNHDA and CDR2 is SQIVND (reference sequence). There are 11 residues in the CDR3. The CDR3: CASSYGGTLHF. For the CDR3, the DNA is TGTGCCAGTAGTTACGGAGGAACCCTCCACTTT.

This clonotype was found a few times. This chain uses TRBV25-1 with TRBJ1-2; possibly TRBD1 for D (5 bases). V shed 1 base and J shed 2 bases, with 8 bases lying between them. CDR1 is MGHDK, CDR2 SYGVNS, per germline. The CDR3 covers 14 residues. The CDR3 is CASSEWDGNYGYTF. CDR3 bases: TGTGCCAGCAGTGAATGGGACGGGAACTATGGCTACACCTTC.

This clonotype was detected ten times or more. This chain uses TRBV5-6 with TRBJ1-4; D is ambiguous. The V and J ends lost 0 bases and 5 bases respectively, with 11 bases between them. Germline lookup yields CDR1 SGHDT and CDR2 YYEEEE. The CDR3 is 15 amino acids. The CDR3, as DNA: TGTGCCAGCAGCTTGGCTCCGGCCTACAATGAAAAACTGTTTTTT. Protein: CASSLAPAYNEKLFF. Together with reference TRBV5-6 and TRBJ1-4, the CDR3 gives the full variable domain: DAGVTQSPTHLIKTRGQQVTLRCSPKSGHDTVSWYQQALGQGPQFIFQYYEEEERQRGNFPDRFSGHQFPNYSSELNVNALLLGDSALYLCASSLAPAYNEKLFFGSGTQLSVL.

This rearrangement joins TRBV12-3 or TRBV12-4 to TRBJ2-2; 13 bases are shared with TRBD2. The CDR3 extends over 14 amino acids. Unmatched junction bases numbered 1, after V lost 6 bases and J lost 6 bases. The CDR3 sequence: CASRGLAGAGELFF. DNA of the CDR3: TGTGCCAGCAGAGGACTAGCGGGGGCCGGGGAGCTGTTTTTT.

To note about this clonotype: This could be a read error, since a much larger clone is one nucleotide away. The rearrangement uses TRBV12-3 or TRBV12-4 and TRBJ2-3; no reliable D call. CDR3 length: 12 amino acids. V lost 6 bases and J lost 4, with 8 bases in between. CDR3 DNA: TGTGCCAGCAGAGTCGATCCAGATACGCAGTATTTT. Protein product: CASRVDPDTQYF.

There are a few counts of this clonotype. V gene TRBV28 combines with J gene TRBJ2-5; possible D gene TRBD2, 6 bases. CDR1 MDHEN and CDR2 SYDVKM come from the germline V gene. The CDR3 has 14 amino acids. The V end lost 2 bases, the J end lost 7 bases, and 14 bases lay between the germline ends. For the CDR3, the DNA is TGTGCCAGCAGTTTAGACGGAGGGGTAGGGACCCAGTACTTC. Protein product: CASSLDGGVGTQYF.

The chain joins TRBV12-5 to TRBJ2-7; 8 nucleotides line up with TRBD2. The junction had 9 bases not matched to a gene; V was cut back by 3 bases and J by 5 bases. CDR3 length equals 15 residues. CDR1 LGHNT and CDR2 FRNRAP come from the germline V gene. The CDR3 nucleotides read TGTGCTAGTGGTTTTGATAGCGGGACTGGGAACGAGCAGTACTTC. It codes for CASGFDSGTGNEQYF.

This clonotype came up a few times. The rearrangement joins TRBV29-1 to TRBJ1-2; TRBD1 aligns across 12 bases. V was pared by 0 bases and J by 8 bases, with 7 bases of the junction left unmatched. The CDR3 is 15 amino acids. From germline, CDR1 is SQVTM and CDR2 ANQGSEA. The CDR3: CSVEEPGQGARGYTF. CDR3 in DNA: TGCAGCGTTGAAGAGCCGGGACAGGGGGCGCGAGGCTACACCTTC.

The chain has TRBV5-6 and TRBJ1-5; D perhaps matches TRBD1 (6 bases). This CDR3 contains 15 residues. Trimming pared 5 bases from V and 9 bases from J, leaving 21 bases between. CDR1 SGHDT and CDR2 YYEEEE come from the germline V gene. The CDR3 DNA reads as TGTGCCAGCAGTTCCCGTCCCGGACAGAACGTGCCCCAGCATTTT. Translated: CASSSRPGQNVPQHF.

At least ten counts were recorded for this clonotype. J is TRBJ2-5 and V is TRBV29-1; tentatively, D is TRBD2 (6 bases). This CDR3 is built from 17 residues. Per germline, CDR1 SQVTM and CDR2 ANQGSEA. V lost 0 bases, J lost 1 base, and 18 bases lay in between. This CDR3 is CSVEEADGGEPQETQYF. CDR3 coding DNA: TGCAGCGTTGAAGAGGCGGACGGAGGGGAACCCCAAGAGACCCAGTACTTC.

This clonotype was detected only once. A much larger clone sits a single nucleotide away, making a read error possible. The chain links TRBV6-2 or TRBV6-3 to TRBJ2-5; D remains unclear. The CDR3 is made up of 11 amino acids. The V gene's germline CDR1 is MNHEY and CDR2 SVGEGT. Trimming stripped 2 bases from V and 4 bases from J, with 2 bases between. DNA of the CDR3: TGTGCCAGCAGTTACGCAGAGACCCAGTACTTC. It specifies CASSYAETQYF.

This clonotype has ten or more counts. This chain connects TRBV28 to TRBJ1-6; no firm D call. CDR1 is MDHEN, CDR2 SYDVKM, per germline. V lost 3 bases to trimming and J lost 14 bases, with 8 bases between them. The CDR3 loop spans 11 amino acids. The CDR3, as DNA: TGTGCCAGCAGTTTGGGGAAAGCCCTCCACTTT. Translated: CASSLGKALHF.

The chain has TRBV12-3 or TRBV12-4 and TRBJ2-5; TRBD2 agrees at 8 bases. This CDR3 is 11 amino acids long. V trimming: 6 bases; J trimming: 9 bases; junction bases outside the gene matches: 3. The CDR3, as DNA: TGTGCCAGCAGCATTAGCGGGGCCCAGTACTTC. Its protein is CASSISGAQYF.

This clonotype was counted between two and nine times. The chain couples TRBV3-1 to TRBJ2-7, with TRBD2 matching over 11 bases. Germline V lookup: CDR1 LGHDT, CDR2 YNNKEL (reference sequence). The CDR3 loop spans 17 amino acids. The V segment lost 1 base and the J segment 3 bases; nucleotides outside the gene matches: 8. The CDR3, as DNA: TGTGCCAGCAGCCAAGCCAGAAGACTAGCGGGGAACTACGAGCAGTACTTC. Its protein is CASSQARRLAGNYEQYF.

This clonotype was counted ten times or more. V usage is TRBV9 and J usage is TRBJ2-7; tentative D call: TRBD2 (6 bases). Looked up from germline, CDR1 is SGDLS and CDR2 is YYNGEE. The V and J ends lost 0 bases and 7 bases respectively, with 11 bases between them. This CDR3 has 13 residues. DNA of the CDR3: TGTGCCAGCAGCGTAGAGAACGGGAGAGAGCAGTACTTC. This sequence encodes CASSVENGREQYF.